One sample yielded the 24 T cell receptor beta chains listed below, sequenced in a study of shared clonotypes between healthy human individuals. CD8 cells classed as naive were CD45RO-negative and positively selected for CCR7, excluding terminally differentiated effector memory CD45RA+ cells. Clones were sequenced by immunoSEQ multiplex PCR, and TCRdb holds only the in-frame ones, with some missing. The sample contains about 2.2 million clones, about 93% of which appear only once. Sequencing was carried out using naive CD8+ T cells from PBMCs. The receptor set was obtained from a man between 18 and 35 years old in good health. Some clones in this sample may be carry-over from other donors' samples.

This clone has just a few counts. This chain links TRBV5-1 with TRBJ1-5; 8 bases align to TRBD1. CDR3 length equals 14 residues. CDR1 SGHRS and CDR2 YFSETQ come from the germline V gene. Unmatched junction bases numbered 5, after V lost 5 bases and J lost 4 bases. For the CDR3, the DNA is TGCGCCAGCAGTTGGGGGACAGGAAATCAGCCCCAGCATTTT. Translating it yields CASSWGTGNQPQHF. The whole variable domain, filled in from reference TRBV5-1 and TRBJ1-5, reads KAGVTQTPRYLIKTRGQQVTLSCSPISGHRSVSWYQQTPGQGLQFLFEYFSETQRNKGNFPGRFSGRQFSNSRSEMNVSTLELGDSALYLCASSWGTGNQPQHFGDGTRLSIL.

The genes are TRBV11-2 and TRBJ1-1; D is unresolved. The germline CDR1 and CDR2 sequences are SGHAT and FQNNGV. Trimming took 1 base from V and 5 from J, leaving 17 bases between them. This CDR3 spans 16 amino acids. CDR3 region: CASSLGHRERYTEAFF. The CDR3 bases are TGTGCCAGCAGCTTAGGACACCGGGAGAGGTATACTGAAGCTTTCTTT.

This clone was counted only a few times. The chain uses TRBV29-1 and TRBJ1-1; D not certain. V was trimmed by 6 bases and J by 1 base, leaving 12 bases between them. Germline values: CDR1 SQVTM, CDR2 ANQGSEA. This CDR3 spans 13 amino acids. CDR3 DNA sequence: TGCAGCGTCAGCTGGACGGGGAACACTGAAGCTTTCTTT. Translating gives CSVSWTGNTEAFF.

This chain connects TRBV27 to TRBJ2-3, with D unresolved. The CDR3 length is 19 residues. Germline values: CDR1 MNHEY, CDR2 SMNVEV (reference sequence). V gave up 1 base and J gave up 2 bases, with 22 bases separating them. The CDR3 region is CASSLLPRAPWATTDTQYF. The CDR3 DNA reads TGTGCCAGCAGTTTATTACCCCGTGCCCCCTGGGCTACCACAGATACGCAGTATTTT.

The CDR3 DNA is TGTGCCAGCAGTTACGCCAGGGGGCCTGGAAACACCATATATTTT. This gives the protein CASSYARGPGNTIYF. The J gene is TRBJ1-3, the V gene TRBV6-5; 8 nucleotides match TRBD1. Germline values: CDR1 MNHEY, CDR2 SVGAGI. This CDR3 is 15 amino acids long. V was clipped by 2 bases and J by 2 bases; unmatched bases: 2.

This clone was seen a single time. V and J are TRBV27 and TRBJ2-7; TRBD2 aligns across 9 bases. This CDR3 is built from 16 residues. Germline assignment: CDR1 MNHEY and CDR2 SMNVEV (reference sequence). Trimming removed 6 bases from V and 2 bases from J; junction bases left unmatched: 11. In DNA, the CDR3 is TGTGCCAGCAGGGGATTTTCTAGCGGGAAACCCTACGAGCAGTACTTC. Its translation is CASRGFSSGKPYEQYF.

This clone has just a few counts. This rearrangement joins TRBV7-9 to TRBJ1-1, with unresolved D. The CDR3 length is 13 residues. Germline CDR1 and CDR2: SEHNR and FQNEAQ (reference sequence). V lost 5 bases, J lost 1 base, and 8 bases lay in between. CDR3 nucleotides: TGTGCCAGCAGCCCCCCCACGAACACTGAAGCTTTCTTT. It is translated as CASSPPTNTEAFF.

In its sample, this clone was seen once. The chain carries TRBV25-1 and TRBJ2-5, with 11 bases fitting TRBD2. Germline assignment: CDR1 MGHDK and CDR2 SYGVNS. CDR3 length: 15 amino acids. The J segment lost 6 bases and the V segment lost 4 bases, leaving 7 bases of the junction unmatched. CDR3 coding DNA: TGTGCCAGCAGTGGGTTAGCGGGAGGGCCTAAGACCCAGTACTTC. Translated, it gives CASSGLAGGPKTQYF.

J is TRBJ2-7 and V is TRBV9; D is uncertain. CDR1 and CDR2 (germline): SGDLS, YYNGEE. This CDR3 comprises 12 residues. CDR3 protein: CAIDKTRSEQYF. The CDR3 DNA is TGTGCTATAGACAAGACCCGGTCCGAGCAGTACTTC. The variable domain in full, with the rest retrieved from reference TRBV9 and TRBJ2-7, is DSGVTQTPKHLITATGQRVTLRCSPRSGDLSVYWYQQSLDQGLQFLIQYYNGEERAKGNILERFSAQQFPDLHSELNLSSLELGDSALYFCAIDKTRSEQYFGPGTRLTVT.

The rearrangement joins TRBV2 to TRBJ2-7; 8 bases line up with TRBD2. CDR3 size: 15 residues. With V trimmed by 3 bases and J by 4 bases, 8 bases remained unmatched. The germline V gene has CDR1 SNHLY and CDR2 FYNNEI. CDR3 protein: CASSETSAISYEQYF. CDR3 sequence (DNA): TGTGCCAGCAGTGAGACTAGCGCCATATCATACGAGCAGTACTTC.

Here the CDR3 DNA reads TGTGCCAGCAGCTTGGCCAGGGCCTCTTCCTACGAGCAGTACTTC. It is translated as CASSLARASSYEQYF. This chain joins TRBV5-5 and TRBJ2-7, with D possibly TRBD1 on 5 matching bases. The CDR3 contains 15 residues. Per the germline V gene, CDR1 is SGHKS and CDR2 is YYEKEE (reference sequence). With 0 bases removed from V and 1 base from J, the gap between germline ends came to 11 bases.

Concerning this clone: Other DNA sequences of this sample code for an identical CDR3. In DNA, the CDR3 is TGTGCCAGCAGTTCCGGGTACAATGAGCAGTTCTTC. It yields the protein CASSSGYNEQFF. The V call is TRBV6-5, the J call TRBJ2-1; D is unclear. Trimming took 4 bases from V and 4 from J, leaving 5 bases between them. The CDR3 runs to 12 residues. Looked up from germline, CDR1 is MNHEY and CDR2 is SVGAGI.

The chain couples TRBV10-1 to TRBJ2-7; D not certain. The CDR3 runs 15 residues. Trimming left V 2 bases short and J 0 bases short, with 11 bases between. The germline gives CDR1 WNHNN, CDR2 SYGVQD (reference sequence). The CDR3 reads CASSEEPGLSYEQYF. CDR3 DNA sequence: TGCGCCAGCAGTGAGGAACCGGGTCTCTCCTACGAGCAGTACTTC.

J is TRBJ2-7 and V is TRBV25-1; D possibly uses TRBD1 or TRBD2 (5 bases each). In germline, CDR1 is MGHDK, CDR2 SYGVNS. V lost 8 bases, J lost 4 bases, and 21 bases lay in between. The CDR3 has 15 residues. The DNA of the CDR3 is TGTGCCAGCCCACCTTCAGGGACCTCCTATTACGAGCAGTACTTC. It yields the protein CASPPSGTSYYEQYF.

The rearrangement uses TRBV7-9 and TRBJ1-5; TRBD1 might be the D (6 bases). Germline V gene data show CDR1 as SEHNR and CDR2 as FQNEAQ (reference sequence). This CDR3 has 18 amino acids. The ends were cut back, 5 bases at V and 1 base at J, with 21 bases in the middle. The CDR3 loop reads CASSHYRTDPPSNQPQHF. The DNA for the CDR3 is TGTGCCAGCAGCCATTACCGGACAGACCCGCCGAGCAATCAGCCCCAGCATTTT. Based on the CDR3 plus reference TRBV7-9 and TRBJ1-5, the full variable domain is DTGVSQNPRHKITKRGQNVTFRCDPISEHNRLYWYRQTLGQGPEFLTYFQNEAQLEKSRLLSDRFSAERPKGSFSTLEIQRTEQGDSAMYLCASSHYRTDPPSNQPQHFGDGTRLSIL.

The rearrangement links TRBV5-1 to TRBJ2-3; 7 nucleotides line up with TRBD1. The CDR3 has 15 amino acids. The germline V gene encodes CDR1 SGHRS and CDR2 YFSETQ. V gave up 0 bases and J gave up 4 bases; unmatched junction bases: 5. The CDR3 sequence: CASSLERGRADTQYF. CDR3 coding DNA: TGCGCCAGCAGCTTGGAGAGGGGGCGCGCAGATACGCAGTATTTT.

The rearrangement joins TRBV4-3 to TRBJ2-7, with D possibly TRBD2 on 6 matching bases. Germline values: CDR1 LGHNA, CDR2 YSLEER. The ends were cut back, 3 bases at V and 0 bases at J, with 18 bases in the middle. CDR3 length equals 17 residues. CDR3 sequence reads: CASSQAPGRDSSYEQYF. In nucleotides, the CDR3 is TGCGCCAGCAGCCAGGCACCGGGGCGGGATAGCTCCTACGAGCAGTACTTC.

This clone was counted a single time. The chain combines TRBV7-9 with TRBJ2-1, with TRBD2 matching over 11 bases. Germline CDR1 and CDR2: SEHNR and FQNEAQ (reference sequence). The CDR3 has 15 amino acids. V shed 2 bases and J 5 bases; nucleotides not matched to a gene: 2. The CDR3 is CASSLILAGDNEQFF. The DNA of the CDR3 is TGTGCCAGCAGCTTAATACTAGCGGGAGACAATGAGCAGTTCTTC.

The chain joins TRBV27 to TRBJ2-1; tentatively, D is TRBD2 (6 bases). The CDR3 has 14 residues. Trimming left V 7 bases short and J 2 bases short, with 12 bases between. Germline values: CDR1 MNHEY, CDR2 SMNVEV (reference sequence). CDR3 protein: CASTVGTAYNEQFF. Here the CDR3 DNA reads TGTGCCAGCACAGTAGGGACTGCCTACAATGAGCAGTTCTTC.

The chain combines TRBV27 with TRBJ1-5, with 7 bases lining up with TRBD1. The ends lost 7 bases at V and 2 bases at J; junction bases unmatched: 5. CDR3 size: 14 residues. Germline CDR1 is MNHEY and CDR2 is SMNVEV (reference sequence). The CDR3 region is CASTTGVGNQPQHF. The CDR3 nucleotides read TGTGCCAGCACCACAGGGGTAGGCAATCAGCCCCAGCATTTT.

This clone was recorded once. The gene calls are TRBV6-6 and TRBJ2-3; 10 bases match TRBD2. The CDR3 extends over 15 amino acids. J was trimmed by 4 bases and V by 2 bases; bases with no gene match: 3. Germline V CDR1 and CDR2: MNHNY, SVGAGI (reference sequence). Here the CDR3 DNA reads TGTGCCAGCAGTTACACTAGCGGGGTCTCAGATACGCAGTATTTT. Translating it yields CASSYTSGVSDTQYF.

To note about this clone: In the same sample, other DNA sequences code for this CDR3. This chain joins TRBV6-5 and TRBJ2-2, with a tentative D call TRBD1 (5 bases). From germline, CDR1 is MNHEY and CDR2 SVGAGI. Trimming removed 2 bases at V and 6 bases at J, with 7 bases between. The CDR3 runs 13 residues. The CDR3 bases are TGTGCCAGCAGTTACCAGGGCGCCGGGGAGCTGTTTTTT. Protein: CASSYQGAGELFF.

This clone was seen a single time. The J gene is TRBJ1-5, the V gene TRBV4-2; D gene uncertain. CDR1 and CDR2 from the germline V gene are LGHNA and YNFKEQ. This CDR3 spans 15 amino acids. The V end lost 1 base, the J end lost 5 bases, and 12 bases lay between the germline ends. CDR3 sequence (DNA): TGTGCCAGCAGCCAAGTAGCTAGGCCGGATCAGCCCCAGCATTTT. This translates into CASSQVARPDQPQHF.

This clone has just a few counts. Other DNA sequences from this sample encode an identical CDR3 as well. CDR3 sequence (DNA): TGTGCCAGCAGCGCAGGGGGCCACACTGAAGCTTTCTTT. Its translation: CASSAGGHTEAFF. J is TRBJ1-1 and V is TRBV9; 8 bases are shared with TRBD1. V lost 3 bases and J lost 3; bases outside the gene matches: 1. The CDR3 runs 13 residues. CDR1 is SGDLS and CDR2 is YYNGEE in the germline V gene.